This TCR beta chain appears in the sequencing data of a study of T cell repertoires in cytomegalovirus infection. Study conclusions and caveats: Dominating the ex vivo response were HLA-C-restricted CMV-specific TCR beta clonotypes. Accumulated public TCR beta family frequency recognized individuals carrying CMV together with the relevant HLA.

V was trimmed by 0 bases and J by 4 bases, leaving 13 bases between them. CDR3 length: 16 amino acids. In germline, CDR1 is KGHDR, CDR2 SFDVKD. A single record per CDR3 protein comes from TCRdb applying MiXCR to the reads. The sample holds fewer than 900,000 distinct CDR3 sequences, 29% seen once. Points on this clonotype: Its antigen is unknown.

V is TRBV24-1 and J is TRBJ2-3; D gene uncertain. The material was cultured CD8+ T cells from PBMCs, obtained from culture after CMV antigen stimulation. The TCR originated in a human donor in good health (CMV status not recorded). Some clones in this sample may be carry-over from other donors' samples. CDR3 coding DNA: TGTGCCACCAGTGATTTGGGACCGACCTCGTCAGATACGCAGTATTTT. Translated: CATSDLGPTSSDTQYF.